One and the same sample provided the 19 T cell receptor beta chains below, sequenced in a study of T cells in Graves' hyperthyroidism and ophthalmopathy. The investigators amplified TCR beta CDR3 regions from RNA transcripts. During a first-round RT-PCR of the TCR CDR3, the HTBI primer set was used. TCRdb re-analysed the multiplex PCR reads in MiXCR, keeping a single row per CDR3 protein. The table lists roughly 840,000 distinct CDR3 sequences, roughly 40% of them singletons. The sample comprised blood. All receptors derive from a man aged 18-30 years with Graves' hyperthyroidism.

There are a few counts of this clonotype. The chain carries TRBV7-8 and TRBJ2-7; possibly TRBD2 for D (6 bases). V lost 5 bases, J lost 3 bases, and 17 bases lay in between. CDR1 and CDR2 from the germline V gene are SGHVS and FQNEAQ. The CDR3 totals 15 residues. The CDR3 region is CASSVSGLTNYEQYF. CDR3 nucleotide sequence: TGTGCCAGCAGCGTATCGGGACTCACTAACTACGAGCAGTACTTC. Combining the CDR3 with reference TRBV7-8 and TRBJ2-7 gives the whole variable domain GAGVSQSPRYKVAKRGQDVALRCDPISGHVSLFWYQQALGQGPEFLTYFQNEAQLDKSGLPSDRFFAERPEGSVSTLKIQRTQQEDSAVYLCASSVSGLTNYEQYFGPGTRLTVT.

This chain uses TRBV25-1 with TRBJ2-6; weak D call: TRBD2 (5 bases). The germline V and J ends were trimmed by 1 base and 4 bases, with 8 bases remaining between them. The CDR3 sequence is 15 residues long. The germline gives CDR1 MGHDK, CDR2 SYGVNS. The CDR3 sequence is CASSESGKGANVLTF. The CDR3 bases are TGTGCCAGCAGTGAATCGGGGAAAGGGGCCAACGTCCTGACTTTC.

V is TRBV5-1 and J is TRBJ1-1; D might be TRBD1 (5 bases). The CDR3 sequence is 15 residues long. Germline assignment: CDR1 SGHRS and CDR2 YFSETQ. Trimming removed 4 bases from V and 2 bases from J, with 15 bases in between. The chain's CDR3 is CASSQGTGTNTEAFF. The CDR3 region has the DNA TGCGCCAGCAGCCAAGGGACCGGCACAAACACTGAAGCTTTCTTT.

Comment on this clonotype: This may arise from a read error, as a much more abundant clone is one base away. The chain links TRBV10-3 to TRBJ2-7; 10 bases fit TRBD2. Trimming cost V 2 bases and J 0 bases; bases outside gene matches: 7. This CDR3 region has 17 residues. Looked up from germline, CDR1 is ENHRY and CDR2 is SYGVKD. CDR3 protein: CAISEPLTSGSSYEQYF. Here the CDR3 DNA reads TGTGCCATCAGTGAGCCGTTGACTAGCGGGTCCTCCTACGAGCAGTACTTC.

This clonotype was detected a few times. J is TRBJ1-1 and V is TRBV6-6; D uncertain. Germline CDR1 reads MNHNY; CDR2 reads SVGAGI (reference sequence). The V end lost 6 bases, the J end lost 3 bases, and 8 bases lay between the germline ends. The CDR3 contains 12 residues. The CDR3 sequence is CASRPGDTEAFF. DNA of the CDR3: TGTGCCAGCAGGCCTGGCGACACTGAAGCTTTCTTT.

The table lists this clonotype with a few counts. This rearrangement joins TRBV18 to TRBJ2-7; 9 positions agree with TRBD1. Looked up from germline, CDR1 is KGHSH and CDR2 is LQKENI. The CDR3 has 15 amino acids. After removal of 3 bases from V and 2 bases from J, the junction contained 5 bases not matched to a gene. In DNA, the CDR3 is TGTGCCAGCTCACCGTCCTGGGACAGGGCCTACGAGCAGTACTTC. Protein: CASSPSWDRAYEQYF.

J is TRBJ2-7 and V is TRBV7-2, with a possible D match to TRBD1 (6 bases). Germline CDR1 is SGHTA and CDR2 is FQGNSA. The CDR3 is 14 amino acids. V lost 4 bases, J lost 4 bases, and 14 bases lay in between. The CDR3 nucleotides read TGTGCCAGCAGCTCGGACAGACTATGGTACGAGCAGTACTTC. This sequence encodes CASSSDRLWYEQYF.

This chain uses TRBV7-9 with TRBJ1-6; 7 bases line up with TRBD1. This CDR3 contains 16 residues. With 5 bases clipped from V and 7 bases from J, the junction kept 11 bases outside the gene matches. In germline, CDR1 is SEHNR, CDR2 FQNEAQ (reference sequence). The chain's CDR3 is CASSQDGGQANSPLHF. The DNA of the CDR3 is TGTGCCAGCAGCCAAGACGGTGGACAGGCCAATTCACCCCTCCACTTT.

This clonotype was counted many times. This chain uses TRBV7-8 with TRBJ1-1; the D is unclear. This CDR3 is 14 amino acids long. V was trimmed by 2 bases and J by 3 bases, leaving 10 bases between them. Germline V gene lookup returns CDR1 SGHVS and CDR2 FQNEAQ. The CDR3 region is CASSLMAGDTEAFF. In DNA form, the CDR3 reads TGTGCCAGCAGCTTAATGGCTGGAGACACTGAAGCTTTCTTT. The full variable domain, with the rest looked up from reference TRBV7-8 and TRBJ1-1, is GAGVSQSPRYKVAKRGQDVALRCDPISGHVSLFWYQQALGQGPEFLTYFQNEAQLDKSGLPSDRFFAERPEGSVSTLKIQRTQQEDSAVYLCASSLMAGDTEAFFGQGTRLTVV.

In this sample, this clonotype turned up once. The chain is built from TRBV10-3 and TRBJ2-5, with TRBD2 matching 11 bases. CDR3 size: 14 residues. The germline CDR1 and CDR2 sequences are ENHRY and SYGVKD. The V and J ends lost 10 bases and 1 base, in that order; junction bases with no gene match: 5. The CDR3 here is CASVGTSGQETQYF. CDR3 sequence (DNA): TGTGCCAGCGTTGGGACTAGCGGCCAAGAGACCCAGTACTTC.

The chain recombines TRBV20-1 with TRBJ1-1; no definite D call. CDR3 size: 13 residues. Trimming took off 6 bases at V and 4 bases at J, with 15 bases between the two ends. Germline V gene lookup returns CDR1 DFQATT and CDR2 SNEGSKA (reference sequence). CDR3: CSAPSRDTTEAFF. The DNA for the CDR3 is TGCAGTGCCCCCTCCCGTGATACCACTGAAGCTTTCTTT.

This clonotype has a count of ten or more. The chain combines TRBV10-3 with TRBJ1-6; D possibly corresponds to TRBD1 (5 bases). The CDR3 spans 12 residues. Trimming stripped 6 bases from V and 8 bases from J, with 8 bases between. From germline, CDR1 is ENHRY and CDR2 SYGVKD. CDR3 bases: TGTGCCATCAGAACAGGAGATTCACCCCTCCACTTT. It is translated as CAIRTGDSPLHF.

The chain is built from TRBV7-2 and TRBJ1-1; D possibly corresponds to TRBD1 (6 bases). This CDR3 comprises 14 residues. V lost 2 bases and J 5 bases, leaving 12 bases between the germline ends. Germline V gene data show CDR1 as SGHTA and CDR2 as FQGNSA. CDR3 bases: TGTGCCAGCAGCTTACACAGGGAAGCGACTGAAGCTTTCTTT. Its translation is CASSLHREATEAFF.

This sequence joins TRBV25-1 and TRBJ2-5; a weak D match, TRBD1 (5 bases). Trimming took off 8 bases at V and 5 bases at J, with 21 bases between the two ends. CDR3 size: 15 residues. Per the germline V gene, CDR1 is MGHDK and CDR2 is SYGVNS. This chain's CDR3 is CASSPPGRAGETQYF. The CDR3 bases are TGTGCCAGCTCACCACCGGGCAGGGCTGGGGAGACCCAGTACTTC.

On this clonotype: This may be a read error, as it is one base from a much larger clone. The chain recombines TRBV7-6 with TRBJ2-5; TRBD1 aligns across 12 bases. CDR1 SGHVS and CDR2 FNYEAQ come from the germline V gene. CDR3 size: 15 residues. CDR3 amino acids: CTSTSGTGGGETQYF. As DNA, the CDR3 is TGTACCAGCACCTCCGGGACAGGGGGCGGGGAGACCCAGTACTTC.

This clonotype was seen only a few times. In DNA, the CDR3 is TGTGCCAGCAGCCCGCACGTTGGGTCGATGAACACTGAAGCTTTCTTT. The encoded protein is CASSPHVGSMNTEAFF. The J gene is TRBJ1-1, the V gene TRBV7-3; D ambiguous. From germline, CDR1 is SGHTA and CDR2 FQGTGA. V was shortened by 5 bases and J by 0 bases, with 16 bases between the two germline ends. This CDR3 is built from 16 residues.

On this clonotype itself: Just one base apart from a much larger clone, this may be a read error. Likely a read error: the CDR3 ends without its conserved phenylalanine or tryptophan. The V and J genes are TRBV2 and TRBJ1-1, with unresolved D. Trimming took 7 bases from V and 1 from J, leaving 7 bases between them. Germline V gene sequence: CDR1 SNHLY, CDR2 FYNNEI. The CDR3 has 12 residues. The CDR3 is CASISPNTEAFL. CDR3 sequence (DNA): TGTGCCAGCATTTCACCGAACACTGAAGCTTTCCTT.

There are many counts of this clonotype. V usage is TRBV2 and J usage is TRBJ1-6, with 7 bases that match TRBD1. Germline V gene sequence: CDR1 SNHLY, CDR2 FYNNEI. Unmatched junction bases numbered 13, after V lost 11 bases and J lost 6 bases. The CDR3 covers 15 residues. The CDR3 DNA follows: TGTGCCGGAGTCTCCGGGCAGGGGGTTAATTCACCCCTCCACTTT. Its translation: CAGVSGQGVNSPLHF.

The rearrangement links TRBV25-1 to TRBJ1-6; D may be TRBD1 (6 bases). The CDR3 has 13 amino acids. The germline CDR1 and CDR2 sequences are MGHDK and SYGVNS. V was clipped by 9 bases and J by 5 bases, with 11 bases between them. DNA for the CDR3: TGTGCCAGTGCGCGGGACAATAATTCACCCCTCCACTTT. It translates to CASARDNNSPLHF.